The clone carrying this TCR beta chain was seen only a few times. The CDR3 has 15 residues. Germline trimming cut 5 bases from V and 4 bases from J; bases unmatched to any gene: 5. Germline CDR1 reads SGHAT; CDR2 reads FQNNGV. How the authors handled the data: Counts of nucleated cells, estimated from reference gene primer amplification, were obtained. Some clones are missing from TCRdb's copy, which holds only in-frame ones; the method was immunoSEQ multiplex PCR. V and J calls plus clone size are reproduced from that table; the DNA served to infer D and trimming. This sample has 250,000 to 350,000 clones, with around 88% found just once. The entry originates in a study of blood T cell repertoires in COVID-19. Study overall: Italy, Spain and the United States were the sources of the convalescent and acute COVID-19 samples. The analysed material was cDNA or gDNA that came from T cells, B-cell-depleted T cells, or PBMCs.

The sample taken for sequencing was peripheral blood. The receptor was isolated from a woman in her twenties or thirties who had recovered from COVID-19. The genes are TRBV11-2 and TRBJ2-5, with 12 bases lining up with TRBD2. CDR3 coding DNA: TGTGCCAGCAGCAACAGACTAGCGGGGGCAGAGACCCAGTACTTC. As protein: CASSNRLAGAETQYF.